Included here is one TCR beta chain sequence, with context. The antigen remains undetermined. The repertoire was sequenced with immunoSEQ multiplex PCR; TCRdb's copy has only in-frame clones and lacks some. This sample carries about 150,000 clones, 85% to 95% of them seen once, and the ten largest clones take roughly 0.94%. The sample is drawn from a study of OX40 agonist ivuxolimab in advanced cancers. Study-level results: CD8+ T cells (on average) carried more expanded clones than CD4+ T cells.

Losses at the gene ends were 4 bases for V and 3 bases for J; bases not matched to a gene: 3. Germline-derived CDR1 and CDR2 are SGHKS and YYEKEE (reference sequence). This CDR3 contains 13 residues. The TCR was taken from an adult with an advanced solid tumor such as melanoma, head and neck, liver or kidney cancer. The material sequenced was CD4+ or CD8+ T cells sorted from blood, taken in a trial of the OX40 agonist ivuxolimab. V gene TRBV5-5 combines with J gene TRBJ2-7; 8 bases align to TRBD2. The CDR3 sequence: CASSIAGRYEQYF. For the CDR3, the DNA is TGTGCCAGCAGCATAGCGGGACGCTACGAGCAGTACTTC. The variable domain in full, with the rest retrieved from reference TRBV5-5 and TRBJ2-7, is DAGVTQSPTHLIKTRGQQVTLRCSPISGHKSVSWYQQVLGQGPQFIFQYYEKEERGRGNFPDRFSARQFPNYSSELNVNALLLGDSALYLCASSIAGRYEQYFGPGTRLTVT.